This T cell receptor beta chain emerged from a study of blood T cell repertoires in COVID-19. Sequenced by immunoSEQ multiplex PCR; TCRdb stores in-frame clones only, minus some. The sample records over 150,000 clones, around 84% being singletons. The CDR3 spans 16 residues. CDR1 and CDR2 (germline): SGHAT, FQNNGV. In regard to this clone: A junction end diverges from the germline sequence, so it may reflect a read error.

The material sequenced was peripheral blood. This sequence joins TRBV11-2 and TRBJ1-1, with D perhaps matching TRBD1 (5 bases). The receptor's source is a woman in her fifties or sixties with COVID-19, enrolled during active disease. The CDR3 DNA reads as TGTGCCAGCAGCTCCAGGGCCTTCGCCTTGAACGCTGAAGCTTTCTTT. Translated, it gives CASSSRAFALNAEAFF.